The T cell receptor beta chain described here comes from a study of blood T cell repertoires in COVID-19. Study summary: Specimens from acute and convalescent COVID-19 originated in the United States, Italy and Spain. From T cells, B-cell-depleted T cells, or PBMCs came the material, which was cDNA or gDNA.

This clone was counted a single time. The CDR3 is 15 residues long. With V trimmed by 6 bases and J by 2 bases, 6 bases remained unmatched. Germline CDR1 is SNHLY and CDR2 is FYNNEI. In the original workflow: From reference gene primer amplification, estimates of nucleated cell counts were derived. Sequencing was performed with immunoSEQ multiplex PCR; in TCRdb, only in-frame clones are kept and a portion is missing. The DNA was the basis for D and trimming; V, J and clone size are from that table. The repertoire has some 120,000 clones, around 87% of them found once; the top ten carry approximately 3.3%.

V usage is TRBV2 and J usage is TRBJ1-5, with 8 bases fitting TRBD1. Sequencing was done on a sample of peripheral blood. The receptor was isolated from a woman aged 55 to 70 with acute or convalescent COVID-19. CDR3 amino acids: CASRDRGVRNQPQHF. In DNA form, the CDR3 reads TGTGCCAGCAGAGACAGGGGAGTCCGCAATCAGCCCCAGCATTTT.